The 13 T cell receptor beta chains in this list originate from one sample, sequenced in a study of shared clonotypes between healthy human individuals. Data came from immunoSEQ multiplex PCR; TCRdb stores just in-frame clones and leaves some out. The sample lists about 380,000 clones, 90% to 97% occurring once. The sequencing sample was made of memory CD8+ T cells sorted from blood. Stated subset: CD45RO+ cells pooled with CCR7-negative TemRA cells. All receptors derive from a man aged 25-40 years in good health.

V is TRBV15 and J is TRBJ2-7; weak D call: TRBD1 (5 bases). The CDR3 spans 13 residues. Per germline, CDR1 LNHNV and CDR2 YYDKDF (reference sequence). V lost 9 bases, J lost 1 base, and 13 bases lay in between. The CDR3 nucleotides are TGTGCCACTAATAGGCAGGGTTCCTACGAGCAGTACTTC. Translated: CATNRQGSYEQYF.

The V gene is TRBV6-6, the J gene TRBJ1-1; D ambiguous. Trimming took off 0 bases at V and 1 base at J, with 6 bases between the two ends. The germline V gene encodes CDR1 MNHNY and CDR2 SVGAGI (reference sequence). This CDR3 is 14 amino acids long. CDR3 coding DNA: TGTGCCAGCAGTTACTCGTGGGGGAACACTGAAGCTTTCTTT. This translates into CASSYSWGNTEAFF.

The V call is TRBV4-1, the J call TRBJ1-5; D not certain. The CDR3 loop spans 15 amino acids. Germline assignment: CDR1 MGHRA and CDR2 YSYEKL. Trimming left V 0 bases short and J 3 bases short, with 9 bases between. The CDR3 is CASSQEARLNQPQHF. CDR3 DNA sequence: TGCGCCAGCAGCCAAGAAGCCAGACTCAATCAGCCCCAGCATTTT.

This chain links TRBV2 with TRBJ2-5, with D unclear. From germline, CDR1 is SNHLY and CDR2 FYNNEI. Trimming removed 6 bases at V and 6 bases at J, with 8 bases between. There are 11 residues in the CDR3. The CDR3 is CASRKAQTQYF. The CDR3 nucleotides are TGTGCCAGCAGGAAAGCTCAGACCCAGTACTTC.

V is TRBV5-1 and J is TRBJ1-6; D is possibly TRBD1 (5 bases). V was cut by 0 bases and J by 12 bases, with 13 bases left in between. The CDR3 has 14 residues. Germline CDR1 SGHRS, CDR2 YFSETQ. The CDR3 is CASSLGQGREPLHF. In nucleotides, the CDR3 is TGCGCCAGCAGCTTGGGGCAGGGTCGGGAACCCCTCCACTTT.

The chain couples TRBV19 to TRBJ2-3; perhaps TRBD1 as D (5 bases). Trimming took 4 bases from V and 6 from J, leaving 11 bases between them. The CDR3 length is 13 residues. Germline loops: CDR1 LNHDA, CDR2 SQIVND (reference sequence). CDR3: CASSRGNWDTQYF. The CDR3 DNA reads as TGTGCCAGTAGTAGGGGCAATTGGGATACGCAGTATTTT.

A few counts support this clone. The chain carries TRBV7-9 and TRBJ2-2, with D possibly being TRBD2 (5 bases). This CDR3 has 15 amino acids. The ends were cut back, 11 bases at V and 4 bases at J, with 20 bases in the middle. CDR1 and CDR2 (germline): SEHNR, FQNEAQ (reference sequence). The CDR3 loop is CAGRTRVPVTGELFF. DNA of the CDR3: TGTGCCGGAAGAACTAGGGTCCCCGTCACCGGGGAGCTGTTTTTT.

The CDR3, as DNA: TGTGCCAGCAGTTTGTTTTTCGAGGGACAGGGAACAGATACGCAGTATTTT. This translates into CASSLFFEGQGTDTQYF. This chain connects TRBV27 to TRBJ2-3; TRBD1 matches at 9 bases. The CDR3 consists of 17 residues. V lost 3 bases to trimming and J lost 3 bases; unmatched junction nucleotides: 10. CDR1 is MNHEY, CDR2 SMNVEV, per germline (reference sequence).

V gene TRBV27 combines with J gene TRBJ1-2; the D is unclear. The CDR3 runs 15 residues. Germline V gene sequence: CDR1 MNHEY, CDR2 SMNVEV (reference sequence). Trimming removed 4 bases from V and 7 bases from J, with 19 bases in between. In DNA, the CDR3 is TGTGCCAGCAGTTCCTCCACCGGGCTCGTAAGTGGCTACACCTTC. Its protein product is CASSSSTGLVSGYTF.

This chain joins TRBV7-8 and TRBJ1-5, with TRBD1 matching 9 bases. J gave up 1 base and V 5 bases, and 3 bases lay outside the gene matches. CDR1 and CDR2 from the germline V gene are SGHVS and FQNEAQ. This CDR3 contains 15 residues. This CDR3 is CASSRGTGSNQPQHF. The CDR3 DNA is TGTGCCAGCAGCCGCGGGACAGGGAGCAATCAGCCCCAGCATTTT.

This chain uses TRBV5-6 with TRBJ1-5, with D maybe TRBD1 (6 bases). The CDR3 is 17 amino acids. V was shortened by 1 base and J by 6 bases, with 20 bases between the two germline ends. The germline V gene has CDR1 SGHDT and CDR2 YYEEEE. The CDR3 loop is CASSLRDGRQVGQPQHF. CDR3 nucleotide sequence: TGTGCCAGCAGCTTGAGAGACGGGCGACAGGTCGGTCAGCCCCAGCATTTT.

The chain recombines TRBV5-4 with TRBJ1-6; 7 positions agree with TRBD1. The V gene end was trimmed by 0 bases and the J gene end by 10 bases; junction bases not matched to a gene: 4. This CDR3 is 14 amino acids long. Germline V lookup: CDR1 SGHNT, CDR2 YYREEE (reference sequence). CDR3 amino acids: CASSLDRGRSPLHF. Here the CDR3 DNA reads TGTGCCAGCAGCTTGGACAGGGGTAGATCACCCCTCCACTTT.

The chain carries TRBV7-9 and TRBJ2-6; D perhaps matches TRBD1 (6 bases). The V end was cut by 5 bases, the J end by 13 bases, with 18 bases between. Germline lookup yields CDR1 SEHNR and CDR2 FQNEAQ (reference sequence). There are 14 residues in the CDR3. The CDR3 nucleotides read TGTGCCAGCAGCCACCATACAGGGTTAGAAGTCCTGACTTTC. Amino acids: CASSHHTGLEVLTF.